What follows is one T cell receptor beta chain and its context. This record belongs to a study of blood T cell repertoires in COVID-19. The overall study: The United States, Italy and Spain supplied acute and convalescent COVID-19 samples.

This table comes from immunoSEQ multiplex PCR, and its TCRdb copy is limited to in-frame clones, with some not included. Counted here are about 200,000 clones, about four fifths occurring once; the ten biggest clones make up more than 3%. After removal of 4 bases from V and 7 bases from J, the junction contained 9 bases not matched to a gene. The CDR3 extends over 15 amino acids. In germline, CDR1 is MNHEY, CDR2 SVGAGI. Sequencing input: PBMCs or T cells enriched from blood (not recorded which). The V and J genes are TRBV6-5 and TRBJ1-1; 10 bases align to TRBD1. The clonotype originates from a woman younger than 45 who had been exposed to COVID-19. The CDR3 region has the DNA TGTGCCAGCAGTTCCATAGACAGGGGGCGGGATGAAGCTTTCTTT. Translating gives CASSSIDRGRDEAFF.